The rows below give T cell receptor beta chains drawn from one sample of a study of naive and memory T cell subsets. TCRdb passed the 5' RACE reads through MiXCR, listing each CDR3 protein once. The sample yields tens of thousands of distinct CDR3 sequences, approximately 7.2% seen once. The receptors were sampled from a male donor in good health. CDR3s include the opening cysteine and the closing phenylalanine or tryptophan. D genes are given only for firm matches. The listing skips clone size in some rows; elsewhere it reads once, few, many or a size class.

D gene	clone size	V gene	J gene	CDR3 DNA	CDR3 protein
.	many	TRBV6-1	TRBJ2-2	TGTGCCAGCAGTGAAGCCCGGGCTTACGCCTTCTCCGGGGAGCTGTTTTTT	CASSEARAYAFSGELFF
TRBD2	few	TRBV28	TRBJ2-7	TGTGCCAGCAGTTTACGACCGTTCACCATCGGACTAGCGGGTCCAAGCTCCTACGAGCAGTACTTC	CASSLRPFTIGLAGPSSYEQYF
.	many	TRBV2	TRBJ2-2	TGTGCCAGCAGCGGACGGGGCCTGAACACCGGGGAGCTGTTTTTT	CASSGRGLNTGELFF
.	many	TRBV6-2/TRBV6-3	TRBJ1-2	TGTGCCAGCACCCAAAATCGGGAAGGCTACACCTTC	CASTQNREGYTF
TRBD2	.	TRBV2	TRBJ2-3	TGTGCCAGCAGATCCAGGCGGACTAGCGGGGGGGCCATAGATACGCAGTATTTT	CASRSRRTSGGAIDTQYF
TRBD2	.	TRBV11-2	TRBJ2-1	TGTGCCAGCAGCTCTACTAGCGGGGGGAATAACAATGAGCAGTTCTTC	CASSSTSGGNNNEQFF
.	.	TRBV7-2	TRBJ1-1	TGTGCCAGCAGCTTAGTGGGGATAACTGAAGCTTTCTTT	CASSLVGITEAFF
.	many	TRBV19	TRBJ1-2	TGTGCCAGTAGTATATCAGGATATTCTACCACTAACTATGGCTACACCTTC	CASSISGYSTTNYGYTF
TRBD2	few	TRBV3-1	TRBJ2-7	TGTGCCTCCGCTAGCGGGGGCTCCTACGAGCAGTACTTC	CASASGGSYEQYF
.	.	TRBV5-6	TRBJ2-1	TGTGCCAGGAGCTTGAGTGGGAGCTCCTACAATGAGCAGTTCTTC	CARSLSGSSYNEQFF
.	.	TRBV15	TRBJ1-1	TGTGCCACCAGCAGAGTAAGAGTGAACACTGAAGCTTTCTTT	CATSRVRVNTEAFF
TRBD1	many	TRBV6-5	TRBJ2-2	TGTGCCAGCAGTTCGAGGACAGGGGAAACCGGGGAGCTGTTTTTT	CASSSRTGETGELFF
.	.	TRBV29-1	TRBJ2-3	TGCAGCGTTCAGGGTGCAGATACGCAGTATTTT	CSVQGADTQYF
.	.	TRBV29-1	TRBJ1-1	TGCAGCGCCATTGAAATGAACACTGAAGCTTTCTTT	CSAIEMNTEAFF
.	many	TRBV6-4	TRBJ2-1	TGTGCCAGCAAGGTAACGGCAGACTCCTACAATGAGCAGTTCTTC	CASKVTADSYNEQFF
.	few	TRBV30	TRBJ1-1	TGTGCCTGGAGTAGATGGGACGGTGAAGCTTTCTTT	CAWSRWDGEAFF
.	many	TRBV29-1	TRBJ1-2	TGCAGCGTGTGGGGGGGGGCCGGCTACACCTTC	CSVWGGAGYTF
.	few	TRBV7-9	TRBJ1-2	TGTGCCAGCAGCCCCGGACAGAACTATGGCTACACCTTC	CASSPGQNYGYTF
TRBD2	many	TRBV7-9	TRBJ2-1	TGTGCCAGCAGCGGTAGACTAGCGGGAGATCGAAAGGATGAGCAGTTCTTC	CASSGRLAGDRKDEQFF
TRBD1	few	TRBV10-1	TRBJ2-7	TGCGCCAGCACCCCGGGACAGGGGGGTCAGTACGAGCAGTACTTC	CASTPGQGGQYEQYF
.	many	TRBV21-1	TRBJ1-5	TGTGCCAGCAGCAAAGGCCGGCAGTGGGTAGGGCAGCCCCAGCATTTT	CASSKGRQWVGQPQHF
.	.	TRBV9	TRBJ1-1	TGTGCCAGCAGCGTAGCTAGTAGGGCAGAAGCTTTCTTT	CASSVASRAEAFF
TRBD1	.	TRBV6-6	TRBJ1-2	TGTGCCAGCAGTTACGAGGACAGGGGCTACGGCTACACCTTC	CASSYEDRGYGYTF
TRBD2	.	TRBV7-6	TRBJ2-1	TGTGCCAGCAGCTTAGTAGCGGGAGGAAACAATGAGCAGTTCTTC	CASSLVAGGNNEQFF
.	many	TRBV2	TRBJ2-5	TGTGCCAGCAGTCCACACCTCCGGGCCCGGTACCAAGAGACCCAGTACTTC	CASSPHLRARYQETQYF
.	.	TRBV10-2	TRBJ2-7	TGCGCCAGCAGTGAGTCGACAGGACGCGAGCAGTACTTC	CASSESTGREQYF
.	few	TRBV29-1	TRBJ1-4	TGCAGCGTGAGGAAGTCAACTAATGAAAAACTGTTTTTT	CSVRKSTNEKLFF
.	.	TRBV6-5	TRBJ2-4	TGTGCCAGCAGTTATTTCATTAGGACAGCTAAAAACATTCAGTACTTC	CASSYFIRTAKNIQYF
TRBD2	.	TRBV28	TRBJ2-4	TGTGCCACCAGGGATTCTAGCGGGATAGCCAAAAACATTCAGTACTTC	CATRDSSGIAKNIQYF
.	few	TRBV12-3/TRBV12-4	TRBJ2-3	TGTGCCAGCAGTTTTCGTGGGAGCACAGATACGCAGTATTTT	CASSFRGSTDTQYF
.	.	TRBV12-3/TRBV12-4	TRBJ2-7	TGTGCCAGCAGCCTAGGGGCTTCCGAGCAGTACTTC	CASSLGASEQYF
.	many	TRBV18	TRBJ2-3	TGTGCCAGCTCACCACTGTCCGGGCAGGCAGATACGCAGTATTTT	CASSPLSGQADTQYF
.	few	TRBV14	TRBJ2-1	TGTGCCAGCAGCAAAGATCAGGGGAAGTTTAGTAACAATGAGCAGTTCTTC	CASSKDQGKFSNNEQFF
.	.	TRBV27	TRBJ2-7	TGTGCCAGCAGCCCCCTCCGGGGGACAGCCTCCTACGAGCAGTACTTC	CASSPLRGTASYEQYF
TRBD2	.	TRBV20-1	TRBJ2-7	TGCAGTGCTAGGCTAGCGGGAAAATACGAGCAGTACTTC	CSARLAGKYEQYF
TRBD2	.	TRBV27	TRBJ2-2	TGTGCCAGCAGTTTATTGGCGGGAGTGGGTACCGGGGAGCTGTTTTTT	CASSLLAGVGTGELFF
.	.	TRBV29-1	TRBJ2-5	TGCAGCGTGGTGGACCGCCCCGAGACCCAGTACTTC	CSVVDRPETQYF
TRBD1	.	TRBV3-1	TRBJ2-7	TGTGCCAGCAGCCAACCGGGACAGGGAGAGTACGAGCAGTACTTC	CASSQPGQGEYEQYF
TRBD1	.	TRBV19	TRBJ2-7	TGTGCCAGTAGAGACAGGGGGCTGGACAAGCAGTACTTC	CASRDRGLDKQYF
.	many	TRBV30	TRBJ2-1	TGTGCCTGGAGTGCAAGTGCGACTTTCTCATTCTTC	CAWSASATFSFF
TRBD1	many	TRBV3-1	TRBJ1-2	TGTGCCAGCAGCCAAGGGCCCGCAGGACAGGGCTATGGCTACACCTTC	CASSQGPAGQGYGYTF
.	many	TRBV3-1	TRBJ2-1	TGTGCCAGCAGCCTTTCTTACAGCACCAACTACAATGAGCAGTTCTTC	CASSLSYSTNYNEQFF